The sequence of this T cell receptor (beta chain) was determined in a study of shared clonotypes between healthy human individuals. The assay was run at deep level. The authors' processing: As immunoSEQ supplied junction-only sequences (without quality scores), filtering differed. Sequencing used immunoSEQ multiplex PCR; TCRdb keeps in-frame clones, though not all of them. D and trimming come from the DNA, and the V and J calls and clone size come from that table. The repertoire includes 850,000 to 1,200,000 clones, about three quarters of them detected once, and 1.4% sits in the top ten. As concerns this clone: The antigen is undetermined.

Whole-study findings and limits: Relative to their counterparts shared across all four donors, non-shared clonotypes exhibited diminished generation probabilities. Researchers found naive subsets generally carried larger estimated richness than memory subsets.

This receptor was obtained from a man aged 18 to 29 in good health. Input material: memory CD4+ T cells sorted from blood. Stated subset: CD45RA-negative fraction.

Here the CDR3 reads CASSSRTGKAEKLFF. DNA of the CDR3: TGCGCCAGCAGCTCTCGGACAGGGAAGGCTGAAAAACTGTTTTTT. The chain combines TRBV5-1 with TRBJ1-4, with 8 bases identical to TRBD1. The germline V gene encodes CDR1 SGHRS and CDR2 YFSETQ. The CDR3 has 15 amino acids. V gave up 3 bases and J gave up 7 bases; unmatched junction bases: 8. The full variable domain, in which reference TRBV5-1 and TRBJ1-4 provide the parts outside the CDR3, is KAGVTQTPRYLIKTRGQQVTLSCSPISGHRSVSWYQQTPGQGLQFLFEYFSETQRNKGNFPGRFSGRQFSNSRSEMNVSTLELGDSALYLCASSSRTGKAEKLFFGSGTQLSVL.